Included here is one T cell receptor beta chain sequence, with context. Antigen specificity is unknown. These data originate in a study of T cells expressing NK-cell markers. Overall study context: Obtained from sorted CD3+CD56+NKG2C+, CD3+CD56+NKG2C- and CD3+CD56-NKG2C+ T cells were the TCR beta repertoires. General study findings and limits: Expanded NKG2C+ T cell clones were not confirmed as HCMV-specific. Topping the CD3+CD56-NKG2C+ fraction as well were these clonotypes, in several donors.

As the method of synthesis, 5'RACE template switching with UMIs yielded TCR beta cDNA. TCRdb reprocessed the 5' RACE reads; each CDR3 protein has one entry and no DNA is given. This sample's clone table lists over 350,000 distinct CDR3 sequences. The CDR3 covers 13 residues. Germline values: CDR1 KGHDR, CDR2 SFDVKD. The TCR was taken from a woman in her forties or fifties in good health. The chain couples TRBV24-1 to TRBJ2-5. The source material was blood T cells: a sorted CD56 or NKG2C T cell subset, CD4+ or CD8+ T cells, or bulk PBMC T cells (not recorded which). This CDR3 reads CATSDQQRGTQYF.